The sample holds a few counts of the clone carrying this T cell receptor beta chain. Its antigen remains unknown. The CDR3 covers 15 residues. Germline CDR1 LNHDA, CDR2 SQIVND (reference sequence). Between the trimmed V and J ends, which lost 3 bases and 0 bases, there was a span of 12 bases. Profiled with immunoSEQ multiplex PCR; TCRdb holds only in-frame clones, not every one. The sample lists around 120,000 clones; 70% to 90% were seen once. These data come from a study of T cell responses to AZD1222 COVID-19 vaccine. Broader study findings: Nearly half of spike-specific TCRs reportedly target variant regions that are unmutated in the B.1.351 and B.1.1.7 variants. White British ancestry dominated among donors, who included more females, and clonal diversity was possibly underestimated. Rises in breadth and depth of Spike-specific TCRs came after two AZD1222 doses. Repertoires were obtained only post-peak T cell response.

The receptor was derived from an adult who received the AZD1222 COVID-19 vaccine. Sequenced here: peripheral blood, sampled 28 days after the second AZD1222 dose. J is TRBJ2-7 and V is TRBV19; D may be TRBD1 or TRBD2 (5 bases each). The CDR3 loop reads CASSIFKGSSYEQYF. The CDR3 coding sequence is TGTGCCAGTAGTATCTTCAAGGGGAGCTCCTACGAGCAGTACTTC.